These T cell receptor beta chains were read from a single sample in a study of T cell repertoires in cytomegalovirus infection. Their antigens are not known. TCRdb processed the reads anew with MiXCR; each CDR3 protein has one entry. The sample lists over 100,000 distinct CDR3 sequences; roughly 30% were seen once. The sequenced sample was CD8+ T cells from cultured PBMCs, obtained from culture after CMV antigen stimulation. These receptors all come from a human donor in good health (CMV status not recorded). Some clones in this sample may be carry-over from other donors' samples. Each CDR3 is given with its conserved first and last residue. Fields, in order: V gene, D gene, J gene, clone size, CDR3 DNA, CDR3 protein. The D gene is left open where the match is weak. Not every row has a clone size; where given, it reads once, few, many or a size class.

TRBV29-1,TRBD1,TRBJ1-1,many,TGCAGCGTTGTAGAGGGACAGGGAACATCTGAAGCTTTCTTT,CSVVEGQGTSEAFF
TRBV5-5,TRBD1,TRBJ1-5,many,TGTGCCAGCAGCTTCGACAGGGGGTGGTATCAGCCCCAGCATTTT,CASSFDRGWYQPQHF
TRBV19,-,TRBJ1-5,few,TGTGCCAGTAGCCTCCAGGGTCCGGGTCAGCCCCAGCATTTT,CASSLQGPGQPQHF
TRBV19,TRBD2,TRBJ2-1,once,TGTGCCAGTAGTATCTTGGCGGGGGGCAACAATGAGCAGTTCTTC,CASSILAGGNNEQFF
TRBV7-6,TRBD1,TRBJ1-2,many,TGTGCCAGCAGCTTAGGGACAGGTTGGGCCTATGGCTACACCTTC,CASSLGTGWAYGYTF
TRBV7-9,-,TRBJ2-5,-,TGTGCCAGCAGCTCCATCGCCGCTTGGACCGCCAGTATCGGGACCCAGTACTTC,CASSSIAAWTASIGTQYF
TRBV27,-,TRBJ2-7,-,TGTGCCAGCAGTTTAATATACGGGCAGCACGAGCAGTACTTC,CASSLIYGQHEQYF
TRBV7-9,-,TRBJ2-1,many,TGTGCCAGCAGCTCGAGATGGACCGTCTCCTACAATGAGCAGTTCTTC,CASSSRWTVSYNEQFF
TRBV29-1,TRBD2,TRBJ2-7,-,TGCAGCGTCGTGGCGGGGGGATCCTACGAGCAGTACTTC,CSVVAGGSYEQYF
TRBV7-3,-,TRBJ1-1,-,TGTGTCAGCAGCTTAAGGGGGGGAGACAGGAACACTGAAGCTTTCTTT,CVSSLRGGDRNTEAFF
TRBV19,-,TRBJ1-6,-,TGTGCCAGTAGTATGGCGGACGGAGGATCACCCCTCCACTTT,CASSMADGGSPLHF
TRBV15,-,TRBJ2-2,-,TGTGCCACCAGCAGAGATGGCGGCTCGAGTGACACCGGGGAGCTGTTTTTT,CATSRDGGSSDTGELFF
TRBV4-2,-,TRBJ1-1,few,TGTGCCAGCAGCCAAGGGGGAGGGTTTGAAGCTTTCTTT,CASSQGGGFEAFF
TRBV29-1,TRBD2,TRBJ2-3,-,TGCAGCGTTCTCGGGACTAGCGGGCCAGATACGCAGTATTTT,CSVLGTSGPDTQYF
TRBV12-3/TRBV12-4,TRBD2,TRBJ2-1,-,TGTGCCAGCAGCCCAACTAGCGACTCCTACAATGAGCAGTTCTTC,CASSPTSDSYNEQFF
TRBV20-1,-,TRBJ2-7,-,TGCAGTGCTAGGGGACCAACTTTCTACGAGCAGTACTTC,CSARGPTFYEQYF
TRBV7-8,-,TRBJ1-5,-,TGTGCCAGCAGCCCATCCCCCGGGGGATATAGCAATCAGCCCCAGCATTTT,CASSPSPGGYSNQPQHF
TRBV27,TRBD2,TRBJ2-7,few,TGTGCCAGCAATTCGGGGGGGGCCCCCTACGAGCAGTACTTC,CASNSGGAPYEQYF
TRBV2,TRBD2,TRBJ2-5,many,TGTGCCAGCCGAGTCCACGGTGGCGGGGGGAGCCAAGAGACCCAGTACTTC,CASRVHGGGGSQETQYF
TRBV12-3/TRBV12-4,-,TRBJ2-3,few,TGTGCCAGCAGTCTCTACGGGACCGACGCAGATACGCAGTATTTT,CASSLYGTDADTQYF
TRBV15,-,TRBJ2-1,few,TGTGCCACCAGCACCTGGCTCCCGGAGCAGTTCTTC,CATSTWLPEQFF
TRBV12-5,TRBD1,TRBJ2-1,-,TGTGCTAGTGGTTTGGAACGGGACAGGCAGTTCTTC,CASGLERDRQFF
TRBV5-5,-,TRBJ1-1,-,TGTGCCAGCAGCACCGAGACAGCGATGAACACTGAAGCTTTCTTT,CASSTETAMNTEAFF
TRBV5-1,-,TRBJ1-2,once,TGCGCCAGCAGCTTGGAACGGCCTAACTATGGCTACACCTTC,CASSLERPNYGYTF
TRBV27,TRBD1,TRBJ1-4,-,TGTGCCAGCAGTGAACAGGGGACGCGCTTCCGGCGACTGTTTTTT,CASSEQGTRFRRLFF
TRBV7-9,-,TRBJ1-3,many,TGTGCCAGCAGCTTAGACGCACGGGCTGCGGGAAACACCATATATTTT,CASSLDARAAGNTIYF
TRBV7-9,TRBD1,TRBJ1-1,many,TGTGCCAGCAGCCCGGGACAGGGGGTCACTGAAGCTTTCTTT,CASSPGQGVTEAFF
TRBV7-2,TRBD1,TRBJ2-7,many,TGTGCCAGCAGCTTAGCGAGAGGGACAGGCGACTACGAGCAGTACTTC,CASSLARGTGDYEQYF
TRBV2,-,TRBJ1-6,-,TGTGCCAGCAGCCCCGGGATTTTCAATTCACCCCTCCACTTT,CASSPGIFNSPLHF
TRBV2,-,TRBJ2-7,-,TGTGCCAGCAGCACAGGGACCATGTACGAGCAGTACTTC,CASSTGTMYEQYF
TRBV7-2,TRBD1,TRBJ2-7,many,TGTGCCAGCAGCCCGGGACAGGGCTCCCACGAGCAGTACTTC,CASSPGQGSHEQYF
TRBV27,-,TRBJ1-6,many,TGTGCCAGCTCCCTGGGGTCCGCAAATTCACCCCTCCACTTT,CASSLGSANSPLHF
TRBV4-2,-,TRBJ1-5,once,TGTGCCAGCAGACCCACACAGGTCATCAATCAGCCCCAGCATTTT,CASRPTQVINQPQHF
TRBV20-1,TRBD2,TRBJ2-3,-,TGCAGTGTAAGACTAGCGGTCACAGATACGCAGTATTTT,CSVRLAVTDTQYF
TRBV28,-,TRBJ2-2,-,TGTGCCAGCAGTTTTCTTTTAACGAACACCGGGGAGCTGTTTTTT,CASSFLLTNTGELFF
TRBV6-1,-,TRBJ2-3,-,TGTGCCAGCAGGCCTTCCTTGGCGGATACGCAGTATTTT,CASRPSLADTQYF
TRBV12-3/TRBV12-4,TRBD2,TRBJ2-1,few,TGTGCCAGCAGTCCCCAGACTAGCCCAAACAATGAGCAGTTCTTC,CASSPQTSPNNEQFF
TRBV27,-,TRBJ2-5,-,TGTGCCAGCAGTTTGTACAGCACCCAAGAGACCCAGTACTTC,CASSLYSTQETQYF
TRBV27,-,TRBJ2-6,-,TGTGCCAGCAGTCTCGTAGGGGTACAATACTCTGGGGCCAACGTCCTGACTTTC,CASSLVGVQYSGANVLTF
TRBV5-6,-,TRBJ2-6,-,TGTGCCAGCAGCTTGTATCCGGGTACTGGGGCCAACGTCCTGACTTTC,CASSLYPGTGANVLTF
TRBV7-9,-,TRBJ2-7,few,TGTGCCAGCAGCCTCGCAGACGAGCAGTACTTC,CASSLADEQYF
TRBV7-9,-,TRBJ2-5,-,TGTGCCAGCTCTGGGACTGTAGCAGGAGAGACCCAGTACTTC,CASSGTVAGETQYF
TRBV6-1,-,TRBJ2-7,many,TGTGCCAGCAGTTTTGGGGACTCCTACGAGCAGTACTTC,CASSFGDSYEQYF
TRBV27,-,TRBJ1-1,-,TGTGCCAGCATAGGGGGGCCCACTGAAGCTTTCTTT,CASIGGPTEAFF
TRBV12-3/TRBV12-4,-,TRBJ2-1,-,TGTGCCAGCAGTTGGGGGGAGGAAGGGACGTATGAGCAGTTCTTC,CASSWGEEGTYEQFF
TRBV10-3,TRBD1,TRBJ2-3,-,TGTGCCATCAGTGAGGACAGGGGCTATACGCAGTATTTT,CAISEDRGYTQYF
TRBV28,-,TRBJ1-5,few,TGTGCCAGTTTCCCTGACAGTTATAGCAATCAGCCCCAGCATTTT,CASFPDSYSNQPQHF
TRBV29-1,-,TRBJ2-7,-,TGCAGCGTTGCAATGGGACATCTAGGTCTCGAGCAGTACTTC,CSVAMGHLGLEQYF
TRBV7-9,TRBD2,TRBJ2-7,-,TGTGCCAGCAGCCCCGGGGGGGGCATCTACGAGCAGTACTTC,CASSPGGGIYEQYF
TRBV5-4,TRBD1,TRBJ1-6,many,TGTGCCAGCAGCCCGACAGGGGGTCTCAGCTCCTATAATTCACCCCTCCACTTT,CASSPTGGLSSYNSPLHF
TRBV12-3/TRBV12-4,-,TRBJ1-1,-,TGTGCCAGCAGTTTTACGCGGACTGAAGCTTTCTTT,CASSFTRTEAFF
TRBV19,TRBD1,TRBJ2-7,-,TGTGCCAGTAGTCCTGGGACAGGGGGAGGCGAGCAGTACTTC,CASSPGTGGGEQYF
TRBV7-6,TRBD1,TRBJ2-7,-,TGTGCCAGCAGCTTATTACGAGGGGACAGGGGCGGCGAGCAGTACTTC,CASSLLRGDRGGEQYF
TRBV7-9,-,TRBJ2-3,-,TGTGCCAGCAGCCCCCCCACAGATACGCAGTATTTT,CASSPPTDTQYF
TRBV28,TRBD2,TRBJ2-7,few,TGTGCCAGCAGGACCGGGGGGACGGGGATCTACGAGCAGTACTTC,CASRTGGTGIYEQYF